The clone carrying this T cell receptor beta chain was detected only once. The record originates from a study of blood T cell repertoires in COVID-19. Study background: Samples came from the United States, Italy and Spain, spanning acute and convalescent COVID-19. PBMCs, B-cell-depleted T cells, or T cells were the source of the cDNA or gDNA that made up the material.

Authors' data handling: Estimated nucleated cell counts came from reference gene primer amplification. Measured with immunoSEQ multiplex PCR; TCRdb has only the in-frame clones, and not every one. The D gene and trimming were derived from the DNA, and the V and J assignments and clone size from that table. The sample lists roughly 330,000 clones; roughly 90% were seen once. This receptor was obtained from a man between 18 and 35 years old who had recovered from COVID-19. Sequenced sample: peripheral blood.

The CDR3 nucleotides read TGTGCCAGCAGCCAGGGGGGCGGGAACTCTTACGAGCAGTACTTC. This encodes CASSQGGGNSYEQYF. The chain is built from TRBV9 and TRBJ2-7, with D possibly being TRBD1 (7 bases). This CDR3 has 15 amino acids. The germline gives CDR1 SGDLS, CDR2 YYNGEE. Between the trimmed V and J ends, which lost 4 bases and 4 bases, there was a span of 18 bases.